Below, one T cell receptor (beta chain) is given with its context. Which antigen it targets is not known. Base qualities are not recorded, but no much larger clone differs from it by a single base. The data stem from a study of blood T cell repertoires in COVID-19 (dated by TCRdb to 2020 to 2021). About the investigation overall: Collaborator samples came from the United States, Italy and Spain and covered acute and convalescent phases of COVID-19. The sample metadata nearly always contained a de-identified subject ID, COVID-19 status, age in years and sex. The prospective study material was composed of cDNA or gDNA derived from T cells, B-cell-depleted T cells, or PBMCs. Subjects who had been exposed to COVID-19, were actively infected with it, or had recovered from it provided the deeply sampled blood TCRbeta repertoires that made up the dataset. The samples were drawn from two sources: the first 160 participants of the ongoing ImmuneRACE study, and 1,200 or so subjects contributed by 6 global collaborators. The repertoires were made available in a free public database intended to serve as a resource for research on the immune response to SARS-CoV-2. HLA class I and class II types, where available, came from metadata supplied by the sample provider rather than from assay-based typing. The study at large found these results: How much clinical and demographic metadata was included differed by source and by participant, and the metadata was provided uncurated.

Sequences MNHEY (CDR1) and SVGAGI (CDR2) are obtained from the germline V gene. V and J lose 7 bases and 4 bases, and a span of 19 bases separates them. Including the terminal cysteine and phenylalanine, the CDR3 comprises 15 residues. Here the CDR3 DNA is all that survives: 45 bases in frame from base 1. TCRbeta CDR3 regions were amplified from genomic DNA using the immunoSEQ Assay, a bias-controlled multiplex PCR. The original pipeline was this. Within the assay, amplification of reference gene primers was used to estimate how many nucleated cells each sample contained. Sequence reads were collapsed and filtered to measure the absolute abundance of every unique TCRbeta CDR3 rearrangement. Productive Simpson clonality was computed per sample as the square root of Simpson's diversity index over productive rearrangements. TCRdb took this table from immuneACCESS and kept in-frame rearrangements with V and J called. Such tables lack part of the clones; where checked against another copy, unresolved V genes explain under half of the gap, and the rest is unexplained. From that table come the V and J calls and clone size; the DNA was used to work out D and trimming. The sample contains roughly 260,000 clones, about 88% of them found a single time. The ten biggest clones cover about 4% of the sample.

A second Seattle source provided samples from volunteer blood donors who had recovered from COVID-19. Each collaborating institution followed its own protocols to collect whole blood in K2EDTA tubes. For TCRbeta analysis, collaborator samples were shipped as frozen whole blood, as isolated PBMCs, or as DNA extracted from either sample type. The sequence links TRBV6-5 to TRBJ1-1; a weak D assignment points to TRBD1 (6 bases agree). The receptor was isolated from a man aged 55 to 70 who had recovered from COVID-19. The sequencing input was peripheral blood. CDR3 reads: CASISPHRVGTEAFF. The DNA reads as follows: TGTGCCAGCATCTCTCCCCACAGGGTTGGCACTGAAGCTTTCTTT.